The TCR beta chain under discussion was sequenced for a study of cytomegalovirus exposure and HLA in healthy donors. The wider study: Genotyping showed around 81% of 350 to 400 donors falling in the Caucasian-associated ancestry cluster.

The PCR employed 60 Vbeta primers together with 13 Jbeta primers. Assay: immunoSEQ multiplex PCR; the TCRdb copy retains only in-frame clones and omits some. The sample carries 200,000 to 250,000 clones, around 80% recorded once. Study observations and caveats: Earlier findings revealed that most TCR beta V segments proved productive either about 90% or about 30% of the time. Reportedly, TCR beta sequences accurately predicted HLA-A and HLA-B alleles in most subjects.

Worth noting for this clone: Its specificity is unknown.

Sequencing was carried out using PBMCs. This receptor was identified in a woman aged 55-70 years in good health and CMV-seropositive.

The CDR3 nucleotides are TGTGCCAGCAGTTACTCGGAGGGGGCGCGGGACGAGCAGTACTTC. Its translation is CASSYSEGARDEQYF. The chain uses TRBV6-5 and TRBJ2-7; D is possibly TRBD1 (7 bases). Per the germline V gene, CDR1 is MNHEY and CDR2 is SVGAGI. V lost 0 bases to trimming and J lost 5 bases, with 14 bases between them. The CDR3 extends over 15 amino acids.